Below, 13 T cell receptor beta chains from the same sample are listed, as sequenced in a study of T cells in Graves' hyperthyroidism and ophthalmopathy. Amplified TCR beta CDR3 regions derived from RNA transcripts. First-round RT-PCR targeting the TCR CDR3 was performed with the HTBI primer set. TCRdb re-derived calls from the multiplex PCR reads in MiXCR, one entry per CDR3 protein. The table includes about 590,000 distinct CDR3 sequences, 15% to 17% detected once. The sample was blood. The origin of the receptors is a woman in her twenties or thirties with Graves' hyperthyroidism.

In this sample, this clonotype turned up many times. The rearrangement links TRBV7-2 to TRBJ1-1; tentative D call: TRBD1 (5 bases). The germline V gene encodes CDR1 SGHTA and CDR2 FQGNSA. This CDR3 has 16 residues. The V end lost 1 base, the J end lost 3 bases, and 15 bases lay between the germline ends. CDR3 coding DNA: TGTGCCAGCAGCTTAGTTGGGGGGAGGTGGGACACTGAAGCTTTCTTT. Encoded protein: CASSLVGGRWDTEAFF.

In its sample, this clonotype was seen many times. The chain combines TRBV6-1 with TRBJ1-1; D possibly corresponds to TRBD1 (6 bases). CDR1 is MNHNS, CDR2 SASEGT, per germline. The CDR3 totals 12 residues. Between the trimmed V and J ends, which lost 6 bases and 6 bases, there was a span of 11 bases. The CDR3 loop reads CASRNRDAEAFF. CDR3 sequence (DNA): TGTGCCAGCAGAAACAGGGATGCTGAAGCTTTCTTT.

This clonotype was counted between two and nine times. V gene TRBV7-9 combines with J gene TRBJ2-1; 8 positions agree with TRBD2. CDR3 length: 18 residues. The V gene's germline CDR1 is SEHNR and CDR2 FQNEAQ (reference sequence). The trim removed 3 bases at V and 7 bases at J, leaving 17 bases unmatched. DNA of the CDR3: TGTGCCAGCAGCTTTTTCCTTGGGAGCGGGAGTGGACCTAATGAGCAGTTCTTC. Translation: CASSFFLGSGSGPNEQFF. Full variable domain (outside the CDR3, taken from reference TRBV7-9 and TRBJ2-1): DTGVSQNPRHKITKRGQNVTFRCDPISEHNRLYWYRQTLGQGPEFLTYFQNEAQLEKSRLLSDRFSAERPKGSFSTLEIQRTEQGDSAMYLCASSFFLGSGSGPNEQFFGPGTRLTVL.

This clonotype showed up many times. The chain uses TRBV12-3 or TRBV12-4 and TRBJ2-7; tentatively, D is TRBD1 or TRBD2 (5 bases each). Between the trimmed V and J ends, which lost 6 bases and 13 bases, there was a span of 25 bases. CDR3 length: 14 amino acids. The CDR3 reads CASRAGIQRGEPYF. In nucleotides, the CDR3 is TGTGCCAGCAGAGCCGGGATCCAGAGGGGCGAGCCATACTTC.

This clonotype occurred many times. The chain uses TRBV18 and TRBJ2-5; D is possibly TRBD1 (5 bases). Germline CDR1 is KGHSH and CDR2 is LQKENI. The V end was cut by 1 base, the J end by 2 bases, with 11 bases between. This CDR3 spans 15 amino acids. This chain's CDR3 is CASSPQGSGQETQYF. The DNA of the CDR3 is TGTGCCAGCTCACCACAGGGGTCAGGTCAAGAGACCCAGTACTTC.

The table lists this clonotype with many counts. The gene calls are TRBV24-1 and TRBJ2-5; D gene ambiguous. In germline, CDR1 is KGHDR, CDR2 SFDVKD. Between the trimmed V and J ends, which lost 2 bases and 5 bases, there was a span of 11 bases. CDR3 length: 14 residues. CDR3 DNA: TGTGCCACCAGTGATTCCGCCGGATGGGAGACCCAGTACTTC. This sequence encodes CATSDSAGWETQYF.

This clonotype was seen a few times. V usage is TRBV24-1 and J usage is TRBJ2-1, with TRBD1 matching over 11 bases. V was clipped by 4 bases and J by 5 bases; unmatched bases: 6. CDR1 is KGHDR, CDR2 SFDVKD, per germline. The CDR3 contains 16 residues. The CDR3 spells CATSEPGQGVNNEQFF. CDR3 coding DNA: TGTGCCACCAGTGAGCCGGGACAGGGGGTCAACAATGAGCAGTTCTTC.

This clonotype was counted only a few times. The V and J genes are TRBV6-1 and TRBJ2-6, with 12 nucleotides matching TRBD1. V was clipped by 8 bases and J by 1 base; unmatched bases: 9. The CDR3 contains 18 residues. From germline, CDR1 is MNHNS and CDR2 SASEGT. CDR3 sequence (DNA): TGTGCCAGCTCAGGGACAGGGGGCGTTTTGTCTGGGGCCAACGTCCTGACTTTC. This translates into CASSGTGGVLSGANVLTF.

CDR3 DNA sequence: TGTGCCAGCAGTCCGGGACAGGGATTCTACCAAGAGACCCAGTACTTC. It translates to CASSPGQGFYQETQYF. The chain uses TRBV12-3 or TRBV12-4 and TRBJ2-5; 9 nucleotides line up with TRBD1. Losses at the gene ends were 5 bases for V and 0 bases for J; bases not matched to a gene: 7. This CDR3 has 16 residues.

V usage is TRBV5-6 and J usage is TRBJ2-7, with D perhaps TRBD1 (6 bases). The length of the CDR3 is 15 residues. V was clipped by 4 bases and J by 2 bases, with 16 bases between them. Germline CDR1 reads SGHDT; CDR2 reads YYEEEE. CDR3 DNA: TGTGCCAGCAGCCATTACAGGGACCATACCTACGAGCAGTACTTC. Translated: CASSHYRDHTYEQYF.

This clonotype has ten or more counts. The genes are TRBV12-3 or TRBV12-4 and TRBJ1-2; the D gene is possibly TRBD1 (5 bases). V was trimmed by 3 bases and J by 7 bases, leaving 9 bases between them. The CDR3 has 12 amino acids. CDR3 region: CASSFGGLGYTF. The CDR3 region has the DNA TGTGCCAGCAGTTTTGGGGGTCTTGGCTACACCTTC.

This clonotype was detected ten times or more. The chain links TRBV7-9 to TRBJ2-1; D not certain. The ends were cut back, 4 bases at V and 5 bases at J, with 9 bases in the middle. The germline V gene has CDR1 SEHNR and CDR2 FQNEAQ (reference sequence). This CDR3 is built from 13 residues. CDR3 amino acids: CASSSSWDNEQFF. Written as DNA, the CDR3 is TGTGCCAGCAGCTCTTCGTGGGACAATGAGCAGTTCTTC.

In its sample, this clonotype was seen many times. The chain links TRBV5-1 to TRBJ1-1; D remains unclear. Trimming pared 5 bases from V and 6 bases from J, leaving 14 bases between. Germline CDR1 SGHRS, CDR2 YFSETQ. CDR3 length equals 13 residues. The DNA of the CDR3 is TGCGCCAGCAGTACCGCAGGAACCCCTGAAGCTTTCTTT. Protein sequence: CASSTAGTPEAFF.